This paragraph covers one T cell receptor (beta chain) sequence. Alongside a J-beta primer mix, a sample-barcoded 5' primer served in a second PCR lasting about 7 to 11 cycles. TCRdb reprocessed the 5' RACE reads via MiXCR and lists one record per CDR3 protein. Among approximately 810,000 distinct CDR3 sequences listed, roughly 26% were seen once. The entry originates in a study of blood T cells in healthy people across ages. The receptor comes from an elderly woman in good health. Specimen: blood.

The CDR3 nucleotides are TGCAGCGTTCCTTCAGCTTACAGGGGGACTGAGCAGTACTTC. It yields the protein CSVPSAYRGTEQYF. The chain combines TRBV29-1 with TRBJ2-7; TRBD1 aligns across 8 bases. This CDR3 has 14 residues. V lost 5 bases, J lost 7 bases, and 13 bases stayed unmatched. The germline gives CDR1 SQVTM, CDR2 ANQGSEA.